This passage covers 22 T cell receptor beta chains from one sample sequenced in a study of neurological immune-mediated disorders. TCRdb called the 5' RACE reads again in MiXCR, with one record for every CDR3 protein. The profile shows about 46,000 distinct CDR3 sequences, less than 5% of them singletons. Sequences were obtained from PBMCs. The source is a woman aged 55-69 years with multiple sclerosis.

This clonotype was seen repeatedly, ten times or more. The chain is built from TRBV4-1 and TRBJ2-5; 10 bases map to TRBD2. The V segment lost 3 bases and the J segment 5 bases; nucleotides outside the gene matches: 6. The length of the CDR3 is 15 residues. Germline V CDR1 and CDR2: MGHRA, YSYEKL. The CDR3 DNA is TGCGCCAGCAGCCACAGCGGGGGGGCCGGGGAGACCCAGTACTTC. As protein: CASSHSGGAGETQYF.

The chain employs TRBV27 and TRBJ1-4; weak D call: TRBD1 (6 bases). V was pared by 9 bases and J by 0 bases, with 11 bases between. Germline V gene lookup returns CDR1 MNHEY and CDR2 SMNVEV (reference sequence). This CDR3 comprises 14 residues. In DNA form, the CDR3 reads TGTGCCAGTAAGACAGGTGCAACTAATGAAAAACTGTTTTTT. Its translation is CASKTGATNEKLFF.

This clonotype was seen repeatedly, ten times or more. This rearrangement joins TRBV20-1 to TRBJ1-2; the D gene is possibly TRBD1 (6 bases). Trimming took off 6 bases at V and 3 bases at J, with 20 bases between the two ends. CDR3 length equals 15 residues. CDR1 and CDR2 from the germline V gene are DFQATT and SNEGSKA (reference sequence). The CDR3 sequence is CSARRDNLIHYGYTF. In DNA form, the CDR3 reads TGCAGTGCCCGCCGGGACAATTTAATTCACTATGGCTACACCTTC.

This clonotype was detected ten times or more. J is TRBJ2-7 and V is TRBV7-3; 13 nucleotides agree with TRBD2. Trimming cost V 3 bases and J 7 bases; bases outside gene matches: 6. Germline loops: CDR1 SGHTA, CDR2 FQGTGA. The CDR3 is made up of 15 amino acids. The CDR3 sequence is CASSFSPGLAGEQYF. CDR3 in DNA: TGTGCCAGCAGCTTCTCCCCGGGACTAGCGGGGGAGCAGTACTTC.

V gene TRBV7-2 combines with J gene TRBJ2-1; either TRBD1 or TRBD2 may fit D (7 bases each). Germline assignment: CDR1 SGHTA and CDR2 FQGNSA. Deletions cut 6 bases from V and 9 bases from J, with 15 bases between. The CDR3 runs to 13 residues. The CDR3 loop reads CASSYTGEGEQFF. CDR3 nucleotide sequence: TGTGCCAGCAGTTATACAGGGGAGGGTGAGCAGTTCTTC.

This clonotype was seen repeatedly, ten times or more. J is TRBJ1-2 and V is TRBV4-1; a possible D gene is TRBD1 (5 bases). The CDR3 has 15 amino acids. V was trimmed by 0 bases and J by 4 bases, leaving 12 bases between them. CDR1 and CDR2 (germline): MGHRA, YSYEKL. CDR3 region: CASSQDGMGTYGYTF. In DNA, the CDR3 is TGCGCCAGCAGCCAAGATGGAATGGGGACCTATGGCTACACCTTC.

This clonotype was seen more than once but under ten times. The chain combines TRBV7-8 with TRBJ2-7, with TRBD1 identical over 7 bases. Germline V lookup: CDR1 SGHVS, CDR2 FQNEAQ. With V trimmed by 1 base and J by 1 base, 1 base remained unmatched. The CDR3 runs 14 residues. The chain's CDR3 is CASSLVTGSYEQYF. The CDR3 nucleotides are TGTGCCAGCAGCTTAGTGACAGGGTCCTACGAGCAGTACTTC.

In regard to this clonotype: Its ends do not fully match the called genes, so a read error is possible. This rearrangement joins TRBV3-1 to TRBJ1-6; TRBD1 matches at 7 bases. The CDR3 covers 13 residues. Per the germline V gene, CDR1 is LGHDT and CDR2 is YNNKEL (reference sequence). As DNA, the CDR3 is TGTACCAGCAGCGGGCACAGGGGTCCACCCCTCCACTTT. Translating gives CTSSGHRGPPLHF.

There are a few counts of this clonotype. The CDR3 bases are TGTGCCAGCAGTCCTGCCTACGAGCAGTACTTC. Its translation is CASSPAYEQYF. This chain connects TRBV12-3 or TRBV12-4 to TRBJ2-7, with no clear D. Trimming shortened V by 5 bases and J by 2 bases, and 4 bases separated the two germline ends. The CDR3 extends over 11 amino acids.

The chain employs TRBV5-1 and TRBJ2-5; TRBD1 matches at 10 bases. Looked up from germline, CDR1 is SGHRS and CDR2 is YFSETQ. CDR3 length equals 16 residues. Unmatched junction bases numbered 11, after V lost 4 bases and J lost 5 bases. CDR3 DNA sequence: TGCGCCAGCAGCCCTGCCGGAGGGACAGGGGCGGAGACCCAGTACTTC. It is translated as CASSPAGGTGAETQYF.

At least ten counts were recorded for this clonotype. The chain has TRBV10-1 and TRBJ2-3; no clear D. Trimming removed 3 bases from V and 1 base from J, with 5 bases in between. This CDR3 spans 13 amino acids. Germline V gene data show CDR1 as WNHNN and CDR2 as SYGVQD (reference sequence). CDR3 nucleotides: TGCGCCAGCAGTGACTCGGGCACAGATACGCAGTATTTT. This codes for CASSDSGTDTQYF.

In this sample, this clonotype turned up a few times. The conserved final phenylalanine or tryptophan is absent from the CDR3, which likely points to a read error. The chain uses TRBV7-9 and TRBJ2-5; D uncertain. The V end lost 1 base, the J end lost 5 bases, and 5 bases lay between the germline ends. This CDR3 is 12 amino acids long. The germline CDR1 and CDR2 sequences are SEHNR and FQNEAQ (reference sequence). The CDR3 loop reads CASSLVGETQYN. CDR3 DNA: TGTGCCAGCAGCTTAGTGGGGGAGACCCAGTACAAC.

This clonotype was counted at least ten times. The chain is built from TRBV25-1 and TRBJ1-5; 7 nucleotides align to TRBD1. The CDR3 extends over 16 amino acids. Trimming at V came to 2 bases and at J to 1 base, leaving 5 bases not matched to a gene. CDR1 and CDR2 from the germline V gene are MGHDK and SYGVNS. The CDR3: CASSEREGGSNQPQHF. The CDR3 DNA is TGTGCCAGCAGTGAAAGGGAAGGGGGCAGCAATCAGCCCCAGCATTTT.

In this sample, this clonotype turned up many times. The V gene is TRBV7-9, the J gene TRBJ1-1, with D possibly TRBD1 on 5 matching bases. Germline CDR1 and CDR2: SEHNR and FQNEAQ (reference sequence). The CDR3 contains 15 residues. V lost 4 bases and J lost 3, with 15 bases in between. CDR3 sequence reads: CASSSRGGGDTEAFF. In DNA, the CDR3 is TGTGCCAGCAGCTCAAGGGGAGGAGGTGACACTGAAGCTTTCTTT.

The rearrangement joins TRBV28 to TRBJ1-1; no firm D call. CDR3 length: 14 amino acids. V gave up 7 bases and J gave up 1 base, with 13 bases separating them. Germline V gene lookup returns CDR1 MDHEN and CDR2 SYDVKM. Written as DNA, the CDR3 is TGTGCCAGCACTAACGTCCCCGGGAACACTGAAGCTTTCTTT. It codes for CASTNVPGNTEAFF.

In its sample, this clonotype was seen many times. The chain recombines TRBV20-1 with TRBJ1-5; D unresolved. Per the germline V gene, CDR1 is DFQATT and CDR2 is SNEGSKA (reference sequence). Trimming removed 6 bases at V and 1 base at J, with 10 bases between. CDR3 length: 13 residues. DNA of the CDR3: TGCAGTGCGAACCGGGAGAGCAATCAGCCCCAGCATTTT. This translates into CSANRESNQPQHF.

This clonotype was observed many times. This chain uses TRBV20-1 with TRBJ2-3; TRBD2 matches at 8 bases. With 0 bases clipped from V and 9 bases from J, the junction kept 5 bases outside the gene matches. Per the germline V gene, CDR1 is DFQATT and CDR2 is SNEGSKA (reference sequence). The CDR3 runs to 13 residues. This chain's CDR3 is CSARETSVGTQYF. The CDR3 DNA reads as TGCAGTGCTAGAGAGACTAGCGTGGGAACGCAGTATTTT.

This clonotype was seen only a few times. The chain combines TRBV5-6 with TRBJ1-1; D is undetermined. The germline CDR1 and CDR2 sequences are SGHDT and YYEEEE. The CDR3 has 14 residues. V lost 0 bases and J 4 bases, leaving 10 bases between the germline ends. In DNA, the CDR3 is TGTGCCAGCAGCTTGGAAACCTGGTCCACTGAAGCTTTCTTT. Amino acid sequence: CASSLETWSTEAFF. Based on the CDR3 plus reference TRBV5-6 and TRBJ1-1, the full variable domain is DAGVTQSPTHLIKTRGQQVTLRCSPKSGHDTVSWYQQALGQGPQFIFQYYEEEERQRGNFPDRFSGHQFPNYSSELNVNALLLGDSALYLCASSLETWSTEAFFGQGTRLTVV.

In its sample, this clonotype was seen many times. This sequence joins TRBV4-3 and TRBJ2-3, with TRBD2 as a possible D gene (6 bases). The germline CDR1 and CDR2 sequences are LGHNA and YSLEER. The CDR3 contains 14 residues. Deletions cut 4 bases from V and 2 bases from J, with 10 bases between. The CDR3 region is CASSLAEHTDTQYF. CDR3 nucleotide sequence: TGCGCCAGCAGCCTAGCGGAACACACAGATACGCAGTATTTT.

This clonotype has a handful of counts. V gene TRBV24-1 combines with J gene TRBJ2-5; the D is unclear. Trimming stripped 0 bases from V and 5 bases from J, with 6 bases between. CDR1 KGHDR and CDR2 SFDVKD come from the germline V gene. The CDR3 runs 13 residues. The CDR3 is CATSDLDRETQYF. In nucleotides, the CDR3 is TGTGCCACCAGTGATTTGGACCGGGAGACCCAGTACTTC.

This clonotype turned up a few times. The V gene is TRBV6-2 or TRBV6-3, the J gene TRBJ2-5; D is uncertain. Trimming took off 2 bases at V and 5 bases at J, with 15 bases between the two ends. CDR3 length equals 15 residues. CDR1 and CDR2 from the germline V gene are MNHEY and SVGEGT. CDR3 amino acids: CASSYPSPTTETQYF. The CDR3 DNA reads TGTGCCAGCAGTTACCCGAGCCCTACGACGGAGACCCAGTACTTC.

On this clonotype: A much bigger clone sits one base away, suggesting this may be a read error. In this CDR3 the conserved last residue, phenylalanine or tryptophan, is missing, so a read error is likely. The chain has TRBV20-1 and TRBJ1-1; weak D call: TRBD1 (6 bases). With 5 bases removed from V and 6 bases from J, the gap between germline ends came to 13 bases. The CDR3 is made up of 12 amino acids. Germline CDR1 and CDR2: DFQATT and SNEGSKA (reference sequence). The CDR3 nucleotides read TGCAGTGCTTACCACAGGGATTCTGAAGCTTTCTGT. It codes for CSAYHRDSEAFC.